Described below is a single TCR beta chain sequence and its context. Antigen: not known. The sample belongs to a study of OX40 agonist ivuxolimab in advanced cancers. The study's findings and limits: Relative to CD4+ cells, CD8+ T cells on average had more expanded clones. Clones of CD4+ and CD8+ blood T cells grew by week 6 at doses of 0.1 to 3.0 mg/kg.

The V end lost 3 bases, the J end lost 3 bases, and 12 bases lay between the germline ends. The CDR3 sequence is 14 residues long. CDR1 SGHRS and CDR2 YFSETQ come from the germline V gene. Profiled with immunoSEQ multiplex PCR; TCRdb holds only in-frame clones, not every one. The data show some 83,000 clones, about 89% seen once. The clonotype comes from an adult with an advanced solid tumor such as melanoma, head and neck, liver or kidney cancer. The specimen was CD4+ or CD8+ T cells sorted from blood, collected in a trial of the OX40 agonist ivuxolimab. The J gene is TRBJ1-2, the V gene TRBV5-1, with D unresolved. The CDR3 loop reads CASSSGPEDYGYTF. CDR3 nucleotides: TGCGCCAGCAGCTCCGGGCCAGAAGACTATGGCTACACCTTC.